The T cell receptor beta chain described here comes from a study of blood T cell repertoires in COVID-19. This clone was detected once. Produced via immunoSEQ multiplex PCR; TCRdb's table is partial and in-frame only. The data contain 150,000 to 200,000 clones, approximately 80% of them singletons. Germline lookup yields CDR1 MNHEY and CDR2 SVGAGI. The V and J ends lost 5 bases and 6 bases, in that order; junction bases with no gene match: 8. The CDR3 sequence is 15 residues long. The sample was PBMCs or T cells enriched from blood (not recorded which). This TCR was sampled from a man in his 70s who had been exposed to COVID-19. The J gene is TRBJ1-5, the V gene TRBV6-5; TRBD1 aligns across 9 bases. The CDR3 spells CASSREQGAGQPQHF. In nucleotides, the CDR3 is TGTGCCAGCAGTCGAGAACAGGGGGCCGGTCAGCCCCAGCATTTT.